This record covers a single TCR beta chain. This record comes from a study of blood T cell repertoires in COVID-19. About the study: Spain, Italy and the United States supplied samples that represented acute and convalescent COVID-19.

In the source study's methods: Estimation of nucleated cell counts relied on the amplification of reference gene primers. Assay used: immunoSEQ multiplex PCR; TCRdb lists only in-frame clones, some missing. Clonal size and the V and J genes are those of that table, whereas D and trimming came from the DNA. The table includes about 150,000 clones, around 86% detected once. Specimen: peripheral blood. This clonotype was obtained from a man in his forties or fifties who had recovered from COVID-19.

CDR3 sequence reads: CAVRGTEYNEQFF. The DNA of the CDR3 is TGTGCAGTCCGGGGGACAGAATACAATGAGCAGTTCTTC. This chain uses TRBV30 with TRBJ2-1; TRBD1 might be the D (7 bases). This CDR3 spans 13 amino acids. Per germline, CDR1 GTSNPN and CDR2 SVGIG (reference sequence).